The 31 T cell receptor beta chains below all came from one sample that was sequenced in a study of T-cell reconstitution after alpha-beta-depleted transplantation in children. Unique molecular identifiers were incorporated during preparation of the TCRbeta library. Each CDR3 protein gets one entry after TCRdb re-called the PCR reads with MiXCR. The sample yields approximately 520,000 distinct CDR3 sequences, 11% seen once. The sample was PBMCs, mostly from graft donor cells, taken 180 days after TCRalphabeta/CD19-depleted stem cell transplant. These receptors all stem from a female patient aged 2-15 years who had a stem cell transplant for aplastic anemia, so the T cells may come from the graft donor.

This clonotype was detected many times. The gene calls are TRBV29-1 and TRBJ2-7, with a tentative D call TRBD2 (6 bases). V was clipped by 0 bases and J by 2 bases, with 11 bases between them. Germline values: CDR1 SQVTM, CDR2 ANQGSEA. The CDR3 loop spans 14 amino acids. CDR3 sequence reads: CSVEDRGRAYEQYF. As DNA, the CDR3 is TGCAGCGTTGAAGATCGGGGGAGAGCCTACGAGCAGTACTTC.

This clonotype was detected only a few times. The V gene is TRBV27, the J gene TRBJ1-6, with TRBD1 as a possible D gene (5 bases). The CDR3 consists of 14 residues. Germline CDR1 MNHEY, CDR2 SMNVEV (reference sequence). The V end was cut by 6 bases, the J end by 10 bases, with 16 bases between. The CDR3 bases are TGTGCCAGCAGGACAGACAGTCGAGCATCACCCCTCCACTTT. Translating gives CASRTDSRASPLHF.

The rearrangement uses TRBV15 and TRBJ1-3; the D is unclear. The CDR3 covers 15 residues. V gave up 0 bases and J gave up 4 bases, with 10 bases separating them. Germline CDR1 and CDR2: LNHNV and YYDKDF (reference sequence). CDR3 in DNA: TGTGCCACCAGCAGAGATCTACGCCTCGGAAACACCATATATTTT. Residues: CATSRDLRLGNTIYF.

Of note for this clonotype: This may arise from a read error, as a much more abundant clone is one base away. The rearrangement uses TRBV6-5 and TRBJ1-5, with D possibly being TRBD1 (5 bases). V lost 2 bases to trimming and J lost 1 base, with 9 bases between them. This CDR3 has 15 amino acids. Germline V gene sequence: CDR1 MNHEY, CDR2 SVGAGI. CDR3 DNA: TGTGCCAGCAGTTACCCTTGGGGGAGCAATCAGCCCCAGCATTTT. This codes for CASSYPWGSNQPQHF.

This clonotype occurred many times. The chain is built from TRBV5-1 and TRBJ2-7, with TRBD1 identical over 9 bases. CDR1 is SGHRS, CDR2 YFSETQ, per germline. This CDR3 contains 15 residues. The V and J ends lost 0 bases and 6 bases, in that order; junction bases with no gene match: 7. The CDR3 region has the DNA TGCGCCAGCAGCTTGGACACAGGGGGCTTAGTCGAGCAGTACTTC. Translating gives CASSLDTGGLVEQYF.

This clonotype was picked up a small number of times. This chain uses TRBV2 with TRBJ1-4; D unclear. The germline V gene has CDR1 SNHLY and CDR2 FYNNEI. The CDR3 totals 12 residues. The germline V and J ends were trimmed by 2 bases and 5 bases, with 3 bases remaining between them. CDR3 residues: CASSEQNEKLFF. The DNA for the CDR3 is TGTGCCAGCAGTGAACAGAATGAAAAACTGTTTTTT.

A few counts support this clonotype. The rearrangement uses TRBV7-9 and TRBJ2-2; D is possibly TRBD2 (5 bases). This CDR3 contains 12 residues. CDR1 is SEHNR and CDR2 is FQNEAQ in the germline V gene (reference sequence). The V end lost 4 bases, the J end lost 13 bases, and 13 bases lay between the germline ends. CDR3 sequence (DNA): TGTGCCAGCAGCTCCGACTACTTTGGGCTGTTTTTT. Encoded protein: CASSSDYFGLFF. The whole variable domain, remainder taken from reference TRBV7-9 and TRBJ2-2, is DTGVSQNPRHKITKRGQNVTFRCDPISEHNRLYWYRQTLGQGPEFLTYFQNEAQLEKSRLLSDRFSAERPKGSFSTLEIQRTEQGDSAMYLCASSSDYFGLFFGEGSRLTVL.

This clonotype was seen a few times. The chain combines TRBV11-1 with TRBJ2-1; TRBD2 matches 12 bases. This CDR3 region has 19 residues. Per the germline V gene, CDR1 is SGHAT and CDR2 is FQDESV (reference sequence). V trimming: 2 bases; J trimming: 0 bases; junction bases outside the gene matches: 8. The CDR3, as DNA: TGTGCCAGCAGCTTAACCACCTCTAGCGGGAGGGCCTCCTACAATGAGCAGTTCTTC. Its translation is CASSLTTSSGRASYNEQFF.

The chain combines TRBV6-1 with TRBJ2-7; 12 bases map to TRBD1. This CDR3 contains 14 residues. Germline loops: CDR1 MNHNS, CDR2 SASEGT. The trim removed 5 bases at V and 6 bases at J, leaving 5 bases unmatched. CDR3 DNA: TGTGCCAGCAGTCGGGACAGGGGGCCTCGCGAGCAGTACTTC. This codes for CASSRDRGPREQYF.

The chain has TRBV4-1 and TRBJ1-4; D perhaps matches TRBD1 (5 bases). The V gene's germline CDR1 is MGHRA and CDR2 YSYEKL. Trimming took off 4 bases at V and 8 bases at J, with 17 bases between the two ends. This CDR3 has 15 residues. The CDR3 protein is CASSLSPSWGEKLFF. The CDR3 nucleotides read TGCGCCAGCAGCCTCTCCCCGTCCTGGGGGGAAAAACTGTTTTTT.

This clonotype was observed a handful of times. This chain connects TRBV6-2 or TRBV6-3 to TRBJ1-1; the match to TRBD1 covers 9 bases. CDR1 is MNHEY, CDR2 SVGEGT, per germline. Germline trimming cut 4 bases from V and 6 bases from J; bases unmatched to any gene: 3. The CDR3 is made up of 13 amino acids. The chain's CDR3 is CASSLQGASEAFF. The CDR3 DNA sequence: TGTGCCAGCAGTTTACAGGGGGCCTCTGAAGCTTTCTTT.

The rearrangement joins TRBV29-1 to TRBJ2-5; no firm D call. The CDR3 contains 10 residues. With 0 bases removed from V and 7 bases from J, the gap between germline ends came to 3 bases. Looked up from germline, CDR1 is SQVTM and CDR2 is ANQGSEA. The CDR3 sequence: CSVEEGTQYF. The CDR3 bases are TGCAGCGTTGAAGAGGGGACCCAGTACTTC.

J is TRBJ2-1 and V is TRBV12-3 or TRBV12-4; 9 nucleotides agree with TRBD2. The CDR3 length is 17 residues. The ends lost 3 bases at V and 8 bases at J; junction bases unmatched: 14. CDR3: CASSFTNLAGGPHEQFF. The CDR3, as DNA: TGTGCCAGCAGTTTTACGAATTTGGCGGGAGGGCCCCATGAGCAGTTCTTC.

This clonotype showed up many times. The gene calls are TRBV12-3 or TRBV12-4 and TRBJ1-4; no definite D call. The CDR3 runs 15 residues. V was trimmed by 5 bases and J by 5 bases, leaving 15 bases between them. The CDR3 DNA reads TGTGCCAGCAGTCTGTCAATCTTGGGAAATGAAAAACTGTTTTTT. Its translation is CASSLSILGNEKLFF.

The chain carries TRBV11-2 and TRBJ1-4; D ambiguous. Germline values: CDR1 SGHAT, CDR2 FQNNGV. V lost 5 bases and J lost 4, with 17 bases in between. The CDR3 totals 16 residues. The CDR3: CASSPYGRLFNEKLFF. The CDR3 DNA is TGTGCCAGCAGCCCTTACGGGAGACTCTTTAATGAAAAACTGTTTTTT.

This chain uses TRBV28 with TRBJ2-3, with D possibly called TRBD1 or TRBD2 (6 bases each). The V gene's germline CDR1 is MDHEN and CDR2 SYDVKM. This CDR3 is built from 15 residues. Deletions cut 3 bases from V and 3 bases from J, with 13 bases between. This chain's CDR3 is CASSFIGGWTDTQYF. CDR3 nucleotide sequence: TGTGCCAGCAGTTTCATCGGGGGCTGGACAGATACGCAGTATTTT.

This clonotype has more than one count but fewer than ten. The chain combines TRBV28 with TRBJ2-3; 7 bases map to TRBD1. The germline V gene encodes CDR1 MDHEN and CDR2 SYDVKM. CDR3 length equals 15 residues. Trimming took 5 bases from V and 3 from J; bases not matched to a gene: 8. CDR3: CASSAPTGFTDTQYF. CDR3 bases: TGTGCCAGCAGTGCCCCGACAGGGTTTACAGATACGCAGTATTTT.

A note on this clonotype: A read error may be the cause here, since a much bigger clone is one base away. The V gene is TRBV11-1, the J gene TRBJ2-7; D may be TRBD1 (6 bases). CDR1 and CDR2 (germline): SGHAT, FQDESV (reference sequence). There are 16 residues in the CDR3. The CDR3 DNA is TGTGCCAGCAGCGACACAGGGTTCAGTGTGTCCTACCAGCAGTACTTC. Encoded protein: CASSDTGFSVSYQQYF.

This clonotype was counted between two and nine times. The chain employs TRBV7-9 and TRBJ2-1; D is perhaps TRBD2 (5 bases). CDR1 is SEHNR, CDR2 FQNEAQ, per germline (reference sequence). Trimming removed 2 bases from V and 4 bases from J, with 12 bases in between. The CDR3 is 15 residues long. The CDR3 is CASSLLASLYNEQFF. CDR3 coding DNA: TGTGCCAGCAGCTTATTGGCTAGCCTGTACAATGAGCAGTTCTTC.

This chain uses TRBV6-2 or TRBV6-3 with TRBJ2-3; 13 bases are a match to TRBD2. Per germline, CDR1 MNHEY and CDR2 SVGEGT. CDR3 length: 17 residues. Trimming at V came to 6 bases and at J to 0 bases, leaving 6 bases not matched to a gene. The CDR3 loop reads CASSQRLAGGSTDTQYF. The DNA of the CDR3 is TGTGCCAGCAGCCAACGACTAGCGGGGGGCAGCACAGATACGCAGTATTTT.

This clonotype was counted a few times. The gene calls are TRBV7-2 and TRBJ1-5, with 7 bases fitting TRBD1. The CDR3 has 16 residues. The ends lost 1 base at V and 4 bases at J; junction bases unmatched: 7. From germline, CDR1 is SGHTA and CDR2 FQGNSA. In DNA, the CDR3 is TGTGCCAGCAGCTTAGACGCAGGGGGGCCGAATCAGCCCCAGCATTTT. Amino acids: CASSLDAGGPNQPQHF.

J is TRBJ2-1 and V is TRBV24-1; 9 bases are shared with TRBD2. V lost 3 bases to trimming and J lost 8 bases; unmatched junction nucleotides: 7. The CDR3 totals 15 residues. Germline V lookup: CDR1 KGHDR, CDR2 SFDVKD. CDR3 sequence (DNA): TGTGCCACCAGTGATCCGGGACTAGCTGTATATGAGCAGTTCTTC. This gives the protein CATSDPGLAVYEQFF.

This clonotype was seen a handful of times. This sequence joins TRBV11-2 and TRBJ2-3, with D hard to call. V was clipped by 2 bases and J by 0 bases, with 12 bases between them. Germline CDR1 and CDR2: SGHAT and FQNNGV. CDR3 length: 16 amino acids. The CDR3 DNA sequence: TGTGCCAGCAGCTTAAAACTGCTCACTAGCACAGATACGCAGTATTTT. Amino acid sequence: CASSLKLLTSTDTQYF.

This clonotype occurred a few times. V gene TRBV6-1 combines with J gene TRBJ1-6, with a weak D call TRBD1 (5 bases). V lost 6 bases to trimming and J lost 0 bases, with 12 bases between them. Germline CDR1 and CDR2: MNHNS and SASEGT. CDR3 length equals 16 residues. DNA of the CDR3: TGTGCCAGCAGGCTGGGGCCGAGCTCCTATAATTCACCCCTCCACTTT. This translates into CASRLGPSSYNSPLHF.

CDR3 in DNA: TGTGCCAGCACTCTATCAGTTACGCAGTATTTT. Translated: CASTLSVTQYF. This sequence joins TRBV7-2 and TRBJ2-3; D not resolved. The V end lost 7 bases, the J end lost 8 bases, and 10 bases lay between the germline ends. This CDR3 comprises 11 residues. Germline V CDR1 and CDR2: SGHTA, FQGNSA.

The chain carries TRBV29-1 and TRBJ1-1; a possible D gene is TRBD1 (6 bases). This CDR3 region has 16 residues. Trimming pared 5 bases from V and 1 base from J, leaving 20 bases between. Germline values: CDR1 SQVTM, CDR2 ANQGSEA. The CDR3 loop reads CSVHRAFAPTNTEAFF. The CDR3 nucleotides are TGCAGCGTTCACAGGGCGTTTGCACCGACGAACACTGAAGCTTTCTTT. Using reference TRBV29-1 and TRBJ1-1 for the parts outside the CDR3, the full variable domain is SAVISQKPSRDICQRGTSLTIQCQVDSQVTMMFWYRQQPGQSLTLIATANQGSEATYESGFVIDKFPISRPNLTFSTLTVSNMSPEDSSIYLCSVHRAFAPTNTEAFFGQGTRLTVV.

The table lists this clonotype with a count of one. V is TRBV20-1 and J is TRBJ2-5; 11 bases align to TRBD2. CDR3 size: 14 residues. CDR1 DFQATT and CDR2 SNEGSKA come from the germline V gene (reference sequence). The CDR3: CSFSGTSGQETQYF. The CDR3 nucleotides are TGCAGCTTTAGCGGGACTAGCGGCCAAGAGACCCAGTACTTC.

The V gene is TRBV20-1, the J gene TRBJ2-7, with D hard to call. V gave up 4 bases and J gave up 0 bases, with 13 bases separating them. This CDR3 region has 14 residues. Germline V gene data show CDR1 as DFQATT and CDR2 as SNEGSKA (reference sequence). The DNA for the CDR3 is TGCAGTGCTACCAGACCCTTGGACTCCTACGAGCAGTACTTC. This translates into CSATRPLDSYEQYF.

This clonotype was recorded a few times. The CDR3 coding sequence is TGTGCCAGCAGCTTAGTTGTTAGCGGGACATTTGAGACCCAGTACTTC. Protein product: CASSLVVSGTFETQYF. The chain recombines TRBV7-8 with TRBJ2-5; 8 nucleotides agree with TRBD2. Germline V gene data show CDR1 as SGHVS and CDR2 as FQNEAQ. The CDR3 consists of 16 residues. V gave up 1 base and J gave up 5 bases; unmatched junction bases: 9.

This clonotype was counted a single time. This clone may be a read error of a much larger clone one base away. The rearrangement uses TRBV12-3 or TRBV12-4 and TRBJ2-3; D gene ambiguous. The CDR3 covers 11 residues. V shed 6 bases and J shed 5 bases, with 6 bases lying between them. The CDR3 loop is CASRDGDTQYF. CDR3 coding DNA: TGTGCCAGCAGGGACGGAGATACGCAGTATTTT.

For the CDR3, the DNA is TGTGCCAGCAGCTTTAGAGTTGGACTAGTGCTTCCATTGGGGAATGAGCAGTTCTTC. This sequence encodes CASSFRVGLVLPLGNEQFF. The chain has TRBV11-1 and TRBJ2-1; 7 bases map to TRBD2. V shed 3 bases, J shed 7 bases, and the junction held 21 bases outside the gene matches. Looked up from germline, CDR1 is SGHAT and CDR2 is FQDESV (reference sequence). The CDR3 runs to 19 residues.